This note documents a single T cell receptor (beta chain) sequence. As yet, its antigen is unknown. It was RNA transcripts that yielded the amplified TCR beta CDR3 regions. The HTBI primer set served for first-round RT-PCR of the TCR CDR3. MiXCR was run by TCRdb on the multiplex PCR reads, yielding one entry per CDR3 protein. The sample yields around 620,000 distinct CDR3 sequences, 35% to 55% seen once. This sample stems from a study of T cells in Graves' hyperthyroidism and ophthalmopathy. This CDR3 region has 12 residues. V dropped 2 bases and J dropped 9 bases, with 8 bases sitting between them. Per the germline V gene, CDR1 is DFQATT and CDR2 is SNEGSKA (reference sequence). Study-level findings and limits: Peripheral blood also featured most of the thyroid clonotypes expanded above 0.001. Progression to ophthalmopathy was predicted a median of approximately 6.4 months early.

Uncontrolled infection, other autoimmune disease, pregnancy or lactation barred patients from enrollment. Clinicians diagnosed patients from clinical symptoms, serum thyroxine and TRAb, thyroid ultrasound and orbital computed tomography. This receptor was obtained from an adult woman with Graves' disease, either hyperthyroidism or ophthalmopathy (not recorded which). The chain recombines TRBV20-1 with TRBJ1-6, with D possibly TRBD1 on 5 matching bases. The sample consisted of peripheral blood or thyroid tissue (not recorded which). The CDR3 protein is CSARRQRSPLHF. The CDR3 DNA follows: TGCAGTGCTAGAAGACAGCGTTCACCCCTCCACTTT.